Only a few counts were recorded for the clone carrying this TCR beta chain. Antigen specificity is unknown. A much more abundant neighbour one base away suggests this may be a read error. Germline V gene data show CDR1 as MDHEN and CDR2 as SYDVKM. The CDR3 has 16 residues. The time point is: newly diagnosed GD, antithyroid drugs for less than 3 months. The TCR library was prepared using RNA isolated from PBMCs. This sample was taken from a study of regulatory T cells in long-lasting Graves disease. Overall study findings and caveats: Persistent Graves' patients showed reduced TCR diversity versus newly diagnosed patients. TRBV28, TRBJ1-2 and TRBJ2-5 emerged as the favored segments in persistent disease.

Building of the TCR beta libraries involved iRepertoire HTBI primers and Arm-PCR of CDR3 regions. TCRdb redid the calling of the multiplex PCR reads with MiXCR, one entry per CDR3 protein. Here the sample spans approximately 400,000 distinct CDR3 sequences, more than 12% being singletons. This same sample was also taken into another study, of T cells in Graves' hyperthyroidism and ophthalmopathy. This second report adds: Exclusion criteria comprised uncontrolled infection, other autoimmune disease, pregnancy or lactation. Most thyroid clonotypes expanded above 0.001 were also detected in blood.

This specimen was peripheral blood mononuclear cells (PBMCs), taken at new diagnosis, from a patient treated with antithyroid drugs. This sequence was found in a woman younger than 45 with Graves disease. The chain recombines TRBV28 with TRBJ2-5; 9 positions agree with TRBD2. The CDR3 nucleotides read TGTGCCAGCAGTTCCGCCGGTAGCGGGAGTGGGGAGACCCAGCACTTC. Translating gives CASSSAGSGSGETQHF.